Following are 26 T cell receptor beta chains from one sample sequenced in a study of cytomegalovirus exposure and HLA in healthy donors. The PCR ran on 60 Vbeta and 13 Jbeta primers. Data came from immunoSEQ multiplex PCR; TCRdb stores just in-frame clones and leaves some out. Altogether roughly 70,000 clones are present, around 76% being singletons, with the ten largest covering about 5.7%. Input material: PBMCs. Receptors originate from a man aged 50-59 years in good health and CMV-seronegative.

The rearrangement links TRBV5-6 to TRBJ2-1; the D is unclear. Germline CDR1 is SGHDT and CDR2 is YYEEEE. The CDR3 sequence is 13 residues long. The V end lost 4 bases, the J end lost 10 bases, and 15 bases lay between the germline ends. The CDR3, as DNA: TGTGCCAGCAGCCCGAGGTCGAGACTCGAGCAGTTCTTC. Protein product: CASSPRSRLEQFF.

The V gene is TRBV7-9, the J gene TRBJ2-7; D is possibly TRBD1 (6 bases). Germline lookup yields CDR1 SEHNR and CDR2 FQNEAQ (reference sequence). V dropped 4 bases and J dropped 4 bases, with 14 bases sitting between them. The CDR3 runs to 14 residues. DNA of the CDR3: TGTGCCAGCAGCTGGAGACAGGATGATTACGAGCAGTACTTC. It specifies CASSWRQDDYEQYF.

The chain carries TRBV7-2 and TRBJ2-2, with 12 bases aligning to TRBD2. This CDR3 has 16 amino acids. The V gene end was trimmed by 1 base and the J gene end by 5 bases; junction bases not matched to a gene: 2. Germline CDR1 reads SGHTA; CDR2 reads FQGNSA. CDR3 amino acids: CASSLGGLAGTGELFF. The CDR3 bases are TGTGCCAGCAGCTTAGGCGGACTAGCGGGAACCGGGGAGCTGTTTTTT. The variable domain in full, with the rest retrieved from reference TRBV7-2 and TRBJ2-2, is GAGVSQSPSNKVTEKGKDVELRCDPISGHTALYWYRQSLGQGLEFLIYFQGNSAPDKSGLPSDRFSAERTGGSVSTLTIQRTQQEDSAVYLCASSLGGLAGTGELFFGEGSRLTVL.

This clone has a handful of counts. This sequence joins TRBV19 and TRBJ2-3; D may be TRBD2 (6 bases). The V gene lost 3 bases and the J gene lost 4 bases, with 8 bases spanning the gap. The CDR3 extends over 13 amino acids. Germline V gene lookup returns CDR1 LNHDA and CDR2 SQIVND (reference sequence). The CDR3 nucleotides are TGTGCCAGTAGTATTTCGGGAGCAGATACGCAGTATTTT. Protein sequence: CASSISGADTQYF.

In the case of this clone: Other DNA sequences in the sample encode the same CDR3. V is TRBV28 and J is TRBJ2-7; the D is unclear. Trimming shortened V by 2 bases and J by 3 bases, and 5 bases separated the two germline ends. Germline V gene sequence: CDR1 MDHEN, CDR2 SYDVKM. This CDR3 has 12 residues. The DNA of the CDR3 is TGTGCCAGCAGTTTAGGCGGCTACGAGCAGTACTTC. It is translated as CASSLGGYEQYF.

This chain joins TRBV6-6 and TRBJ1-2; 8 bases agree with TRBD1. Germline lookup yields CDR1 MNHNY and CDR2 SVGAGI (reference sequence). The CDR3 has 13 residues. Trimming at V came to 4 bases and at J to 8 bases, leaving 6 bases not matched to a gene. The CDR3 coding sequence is TGTGCCAGCAGTTCACAGGGGGTGGAGGGCTACACCTTC. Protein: CASSSQGVEGYTF.

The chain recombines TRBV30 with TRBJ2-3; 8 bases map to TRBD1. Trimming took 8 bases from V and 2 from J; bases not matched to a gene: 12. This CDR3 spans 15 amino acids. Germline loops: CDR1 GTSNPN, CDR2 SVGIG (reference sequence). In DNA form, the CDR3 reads TGTGCCATGATACCAGGGGGCAGAATCACAGATACGCAGTATTTT. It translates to CAMIPGGRITDTQYF. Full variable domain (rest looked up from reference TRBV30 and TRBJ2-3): SQTIHQWPATLVQPVGSPLSLECTVEGTSNPNLYWYRQAAGRGLQLLFYSVGIGQISSEVPQNLSASRPQDRQFILSSKKLLLSDSGFYLCAMIPGGRITDTQYFGPGTRLTVL.

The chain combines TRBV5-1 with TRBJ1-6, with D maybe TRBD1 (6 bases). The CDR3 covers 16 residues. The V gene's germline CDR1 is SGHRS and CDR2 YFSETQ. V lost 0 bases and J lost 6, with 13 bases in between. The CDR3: CASSLDIGTPNSPLHF. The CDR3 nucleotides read TGCGCCAGCAGCTTGGATATCGGGACACCTAATTCACCCCTCCACTTT. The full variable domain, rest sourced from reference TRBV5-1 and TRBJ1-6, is KAGVTQTPRYLIKTRGQQVTLSCSPISGHRSVSWYQQTPGQGLQFLFEYFSETQRNKGNFPGRFSGRQFSNSRSEMNVSTLELGDSALYLCASSLDIGTPNSPLHFGNGTRLTVT.

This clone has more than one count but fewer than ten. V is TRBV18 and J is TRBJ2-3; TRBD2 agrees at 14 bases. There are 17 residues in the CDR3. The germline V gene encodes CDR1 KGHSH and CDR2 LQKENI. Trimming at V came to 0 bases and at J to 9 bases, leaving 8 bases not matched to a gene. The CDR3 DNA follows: TGTGCCAGCTCACCACCGTCGACCGGGACTAGCGGGAGCACGCAGTATTTT. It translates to CASSPPSTGTSGSTQYF.

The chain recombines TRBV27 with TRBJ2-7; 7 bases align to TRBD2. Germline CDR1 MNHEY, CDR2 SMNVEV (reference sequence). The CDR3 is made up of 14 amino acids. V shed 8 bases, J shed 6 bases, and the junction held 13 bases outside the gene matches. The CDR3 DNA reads TGTGCCAGCGCTCCAATTGGCGGGAGTTTCGAGCAGTACTTC. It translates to CASAPIGGSFEQYF.

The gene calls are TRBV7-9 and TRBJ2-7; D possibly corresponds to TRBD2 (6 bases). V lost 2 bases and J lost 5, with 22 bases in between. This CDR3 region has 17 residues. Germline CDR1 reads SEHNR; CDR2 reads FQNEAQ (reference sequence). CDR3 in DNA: TGTGCCAGCAGCTTAAACATGATAGGAGGGAAATTCGACGAGCAGTACTTC. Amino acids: CASSLNMIGGKFDEQYF.

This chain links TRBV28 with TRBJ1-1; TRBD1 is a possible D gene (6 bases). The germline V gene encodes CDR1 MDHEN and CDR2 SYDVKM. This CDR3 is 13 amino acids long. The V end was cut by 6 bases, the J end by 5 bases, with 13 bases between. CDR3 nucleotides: TGTGCCAGCAGAGGGGGGGCGGGTACTGAAGCTTTCTTT. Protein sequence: CASRGGAGTEAFF.

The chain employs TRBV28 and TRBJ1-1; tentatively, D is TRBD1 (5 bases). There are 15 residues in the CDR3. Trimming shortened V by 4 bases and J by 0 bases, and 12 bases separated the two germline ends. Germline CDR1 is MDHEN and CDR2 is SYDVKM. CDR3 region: CASSSKGGVNTEAFF. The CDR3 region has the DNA TGTGCCAGCAGTTCGAAGGGAGGGGTGAACACTGAAGCTTTCTTT.

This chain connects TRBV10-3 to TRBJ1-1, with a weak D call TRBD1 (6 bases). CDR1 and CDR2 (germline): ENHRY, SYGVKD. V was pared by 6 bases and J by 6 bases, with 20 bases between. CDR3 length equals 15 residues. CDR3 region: CAIRDSFRGSPEAFF. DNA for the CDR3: TGTGCCATCAGGGACAGCTTTCGAGGGAGCCCTGAAGCTTTCTTT.

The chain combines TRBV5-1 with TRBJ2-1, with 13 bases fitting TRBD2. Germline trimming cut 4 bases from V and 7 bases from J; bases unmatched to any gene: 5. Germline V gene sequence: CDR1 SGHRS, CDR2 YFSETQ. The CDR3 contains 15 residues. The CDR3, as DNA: TGCGCCAGCAGCCGGACTAGCGGGAGTGGTAATGAGCAGTTCTTC. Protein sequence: CASSRTSGSGNEQFF.

The CDR3 protein is CASSFLPGNTIYF. The CDR3 DNA follows: TGTGCCAGCAGCTTTCTCCCTGGAAACACCATATATTTT. The V and J genes are TRBV7-3 and TRBJ1-3; D unclear. Trimming removed 3 bases from V and 2 bases from J, with 5 bases in between. The CDR3 runs 13 residues. Germline V CDR1 and CDR2: SGHTA, FQGTGA.

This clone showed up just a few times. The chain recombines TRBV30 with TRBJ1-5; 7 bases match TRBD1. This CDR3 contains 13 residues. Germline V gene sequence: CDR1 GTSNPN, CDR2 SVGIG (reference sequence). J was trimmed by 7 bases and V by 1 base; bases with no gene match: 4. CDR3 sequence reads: CAWSDRGRQPQHF. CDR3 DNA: TGTGCCTGGAGTGACAGGGGACGACAGCCCCAGCATTTT.

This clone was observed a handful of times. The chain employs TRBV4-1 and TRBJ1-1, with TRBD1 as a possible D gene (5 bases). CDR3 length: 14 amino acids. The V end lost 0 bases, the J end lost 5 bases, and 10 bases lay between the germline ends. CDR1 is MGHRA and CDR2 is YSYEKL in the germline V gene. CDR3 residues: CASSQDRGGTEAFF. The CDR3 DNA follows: TGCGCCAGCAGCCAAGATCGGGGGGGAACTGAAGCTTTCTTT.

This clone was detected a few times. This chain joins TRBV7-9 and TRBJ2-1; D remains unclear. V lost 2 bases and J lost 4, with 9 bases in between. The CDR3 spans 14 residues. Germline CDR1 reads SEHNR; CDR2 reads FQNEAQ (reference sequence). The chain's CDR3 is CASSLHGFYNEQFF. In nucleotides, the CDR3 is TGTGCCAGCAGCTTACACGGGTTTTACAATGAGCAGTTCTTC.

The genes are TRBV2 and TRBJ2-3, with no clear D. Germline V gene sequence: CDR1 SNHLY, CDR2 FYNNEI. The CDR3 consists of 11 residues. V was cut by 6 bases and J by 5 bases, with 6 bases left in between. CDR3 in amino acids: CASSLQDTQYF. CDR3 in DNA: TGTGCCAGCAGCTTACAAGATACGCAGTATTTT. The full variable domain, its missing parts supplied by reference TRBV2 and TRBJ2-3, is EPEVTQTPSHQVTQMGQEVILRCVPISNHLYFYWYRQILGQKVEFLVSFYNNEISEKSEIFDDQFSVERPDGSNFTLKIRSTKLEDSAMYFCASSLQDTQYFGPGTRLTVL.

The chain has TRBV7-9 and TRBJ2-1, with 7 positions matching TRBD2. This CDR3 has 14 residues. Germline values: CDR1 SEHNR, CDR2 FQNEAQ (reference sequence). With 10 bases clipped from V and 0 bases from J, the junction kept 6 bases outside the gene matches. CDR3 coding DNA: TGTGCCACCCCCCGCGGGAGCTCCTACAATGAGCAGTTCTTC. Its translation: CATPRGSSYNEQFF. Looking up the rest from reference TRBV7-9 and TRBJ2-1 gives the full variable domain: DTGVSQNPRHKITKRGQNVTFRCDPISEHNRLYWYRQTLGQGPEFLTYFQNEAQLEKSRLLSDRFSAERPKGSFSTLEIQRTEQGDSAMYLCATPRGSSYNEQFFGPGTRLTVL.

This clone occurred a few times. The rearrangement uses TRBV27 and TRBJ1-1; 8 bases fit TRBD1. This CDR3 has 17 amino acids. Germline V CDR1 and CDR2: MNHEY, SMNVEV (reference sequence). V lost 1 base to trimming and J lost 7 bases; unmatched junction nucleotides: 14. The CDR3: CASSLFAPTGVHLEAFF. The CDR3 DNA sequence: TGTGCCAGCAGTTTATTCGCCCCGACAGGGGTACATCTTGAAGCTTTCTTT.

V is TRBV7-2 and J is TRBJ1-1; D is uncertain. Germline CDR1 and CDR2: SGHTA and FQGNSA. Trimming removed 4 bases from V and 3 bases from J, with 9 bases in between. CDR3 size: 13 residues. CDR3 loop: CASSYTRDTEAFF. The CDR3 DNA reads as TGTGCCAGCAGCTATACCCGGGACACTGAAGCTTTCTTT.

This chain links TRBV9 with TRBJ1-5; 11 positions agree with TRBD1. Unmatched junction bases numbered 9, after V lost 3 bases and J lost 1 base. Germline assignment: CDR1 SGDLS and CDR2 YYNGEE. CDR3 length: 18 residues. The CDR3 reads CASSAGGTGGGSNQPQHF. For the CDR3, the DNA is TGTGCCAGCAGCGCGGGGGGGACAGGGGGAGGAAGCAATCAGCCCCAGCATTTT.

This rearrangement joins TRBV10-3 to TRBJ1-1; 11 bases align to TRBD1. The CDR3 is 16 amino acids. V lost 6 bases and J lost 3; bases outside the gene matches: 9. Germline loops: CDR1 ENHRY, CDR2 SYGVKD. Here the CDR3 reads CAIRGQGGGGHTEAFF. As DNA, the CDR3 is TGTGCCATCAGGGGACAGGGGGGCGGCGGGCACACTGAAGCTTTCTTT.

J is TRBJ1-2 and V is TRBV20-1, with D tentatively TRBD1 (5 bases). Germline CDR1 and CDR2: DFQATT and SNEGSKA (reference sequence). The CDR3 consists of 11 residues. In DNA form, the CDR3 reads TGCAGCGCTTATGGGGGGGATGGCTACACCTTC. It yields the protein CSAYGGDGYTF.